The 12 T cell receptor beta chains below all came from one sample that was sequenced in a study of T-cell memory formation after mild COVID-19 (dated by TCRdb to the early 2020s). Library construction relied on 5' RACE. This sample was sequenced with an Illumina NovaSeq 6000. TCRdb's own reprocessing of the public reads used fastp at Q25 and MiXCR and kept productive beta chains. All rows with the same CDR3 protein become a single entry with the most common DNA and genes. This sample is represented by about 340,000 distinct CDR3 sequences; 15% to 20% of them were singletons. Around 24% of the sample lies in the top ten. Input material: PBMCs or a T cell subset sorted from them (not recorded which). The receptor set was obtained from a man younger than 30 who had mild COVID-19 (a few samples of this study predate the infection). The sample titles of this study are shuffled in the database, so cell type and time point are left out; the donor was told from shared clones.

This chain uses TRBV10-3 with TRBJ2-7; 7 bases agree with TRBD2. V gave up 10 bases and J gave up 4 bases; unmatched junction bases: 13. CDR3 size: 14 residues. Per germline, CDR1 ENHRY and CDR2 SYGVKD. The CDR3 here is CATREAGLGYEQYF. The CDR3 nucleotides are TGTGCCACCCGGGAGGCGGGCTTGGGGTACGAGCAGTACTTC.

In this sample, this clonotype turned up a few times. The chain joins TRBV12-3 or TRBV12-4 to TRBJ1-5; 8 nucleotides line up with TRBD1. The CDR3 has 14 amino acids. J lost 7 bases, V lost 5 bases, and 7 bases had no gene match. CDR3 bases: TGTGCCAGCAGTGTTGGACAGGGAGGACAGCCCCAGCATTTT. Translation: CASSVGQGGQPQHF.

This clonotype was counted a few times. The V call is TRBV16, the J call TRBJ2-1, with D possibly called TRBD1 or TRBD2 (6 bases each). Between the trimmed V and J ends, which lost 2 bases and 8 bases, there was a span of 10 bases. From germline, CDR1 is KGHSY and CDR2 FQNENV. The CDR3 runs to 13 residues. As DNA, the CDR3 is TGTGCCAGCAGCCAAGGGGGGCTGGATGAGCAGTTCTTC. It translates to CASSQGGLDEQFF.

In this sample, this clonotype turned up a few times. The chain links TRBV7-9 to TRBJ2-5; no reliable D call. Per the germline V gene, CDR1 is SEHNR and CDR2 is FQNEAQ (reference sequence). The V end lost 7 bases, the J end lost 0 bases, and 18 bases lay between the germline ends. The CDR3 has 16 residues. CDR3 sequence: CASNRPGHPYQETQYF. CDR3 sequence (DNA): TGTGCCAGCAACCGTCCAGGCCATCCGTACCAAGAGACCCAGTACTTC.

In this sample, this clonotype turned up many times. The chain has TRBV28 and TRBJ2-5; D is possibly TRBD1 (6 bases). Germline V gene lookup returns CDR1 MDHEN and CDR2 SYDVKM. The length of the CDR3 is 14 residues. Trimming took off 6 bases at V and 5 bases at J, with 16 bases between the two ends. CDR3 in amino acids: CASRGRGRWETQYF. The CDR3 DNA reads TGTGCCAGCAGGGGAAGGGGGAGATGGGAGACCCAGTACTTC.

This clonotype was seen a handful of times. V usage is TRBV7-3 and J usage is TRBJ2-2, with 9 bases matching TRBD2. Trimming removed 5 bases from V and 3 bases from J; junction bases left unmatched: 7. The germline gives CDR1 SGHTA, CDR2 FQGTGA. The CDR3 runs 16 residues. The CDR3 loop reads CASSLPSGEDTGELFF. CDR3 DNA sequence: TGTGCCAGCAGCCTTCCTAGCGGGGAGGACACCGGGGAGCTGTTTTTT.

The chain uses TRBV18 and TRBJ2-1, with D perhaps matching TRBD1 (5 bases). The CDR3 has 12 amino acids. V lost 3 bases and J lost 16, with 16 bases in between. Germline V gene data show CDR1 as KGHSH and CDR2 as LQKENI. CDR3 protein: CASSPNGQGEFF. The CDR3 DNA reads as TGTGCCAGCTCACCCAACGGCCAGGGTGAATTCTTC. The full variable domain, in which reference TRBV18 and TRBJ2-1 provide the parts outside the CDR3, is NAGVMQNPRHLVRRRGQEARLRCSPMKGHSHVYWYRQLPEEGLKFMVYLQKENIIDESGMPKERFSAEFPKEGPSILRIQQVVRGDSAAYFCASSPNGQGEFFGPGTRLTVL.

Only a few counts were recorded for this clonotype. The chain employs TRBV20-1 and TRBJ2-5, with D tentatively TRBD1 (6 bases). This CDR3 is 13 amino acids long. V gave up 7 bases and J gave up 2 bases, with 14 bases separating them. Germline V gene data show CDR1 as DFQATT and CDR2 as SNEGSKA (reference sequence). DNA for the CDR3: TGCAGTGTTCCTTCGACAGGACAAGAGACCCAGTACTTC. It is translated as CSVPSTGQETQYF.

This clonotype showed up just a few times. The CDR3 does not end in the conserved phenylalanine or tryptophan, so this is likely a read error. The rearrangement uses TRBV7-8 and TRBJ1-4; D not certain. The CDR3 covers 15 residues. The germline CDR1 and CDR2 sequences are SGHVS and FQNEAQ. Trimming shortened V by 1 base and J by 4 bases, and 10 bases separated the two germline ends. CDR3 bases: TGTGCCAGCAGCTTAGGCGGAGTTTATAATGAAAAACTGTTTTCT. Translation: CASSLGGVYNEKLFS.

This clonotype occurred a few times. The chain couples TRBV7-2 to TRBJ1-5; no clear D. Germline CDR1 SGHTA, CDR2 FQGNSA. The CDR3 has 15 amino acids. Between the trimmed V and J ends, which lost 3 bases and 2 bases, there was a span of 11 bases. The CDR3 is CASSLQIGGNQPQHF. In DNA, the CDR3 is TGTGCCAGCAGCTTGCAGATAGGTGGCAATCAGCCCCAGCATTTT.

The V and J genes are TRBV3-1 and TRBJ1-2; no clear D. The CDR3 has 14 amino acids. Per the germline V gene, CDR1 is LGHDT and CDR2 is YNNKEL (reference sequence). The ends were cut back, 0 bases at V and 3 bases at J, with 8 bases in the middle. The CDR3 protein is CASSQDTSYYGYTF. The CDR3 nucleotides are TGTGCCAGCAGCCAAGACACGTCTTACTATGGCTACACCTTC.

The chain couples TRBV25-1 to TRBJ2-1; 11 bases match TRBD2. The CDR3 runs 16 residues. Trimming cost V 3 bases and J 4 bases; bases outside gene matches: 5. Per the germline V gene, CDR1 is MGHDK and CDR2 is SYGVNS. The CDR3 DNA follows: TGTGCCAGCAGTGACACTAGCGGGGGCAGTTACAATGAGCAGTTCTTC. Protein: CASSDTSGGSYNEQFF.